What follows are 9 T cell receptor beta chains derived from one specimen sequenced in a study of tissue T cells after allogeneic stem cell transplantation. Clones were sequenced by immunoSEQ multiplex PCR, and TCRdb holds only the in-frame ones, with some missing. The data show around 9,000 clones, approximately 46% seen once. Time point: mouse harvest day 7 after allogeneic transplant. Each mouse received 10^7 T-cell-depleted marrow cells plus 10^6 splenic CD5+ T cells by tail vein. The specimen was skin. All receptors derive from a female BALB/c mouse given C57BL/6 T cells with graft-versus-host disease after an allogeneic hematopoietic cell transplant.

About this clone itself: Gene names and germline match the mouse. The CDR3 extends 1 residue past the end of the read, so its final part is completed from the germline J gene. The rearrangement joins TRBV15 to TRBJ1-1; a possible D gene is TRBD1 (6 bases). This CDR3 is built from 13 residues. V was trimmed by 1 base and J by 3 bases, leaving 6 bases between them. The V gene's germline CDR1 is SGHND and CDR2 FRSKSL. The CDR3 bases that were read are TGTGCCAGCAGTTTAGACAGGGACACAGAAGTCTTC. It specifies CASSLDRDTEVF. From start to end, the CDR3 is CASSLDRDTEVFF. The full variable domain, with the rest looked up from reference TRBV15 and TRBJ1-1, is DAGVTQTPRHEVAEKGQTIILKCEPVSGHNDLFWYRQTKIQGLELLSYFRSKSLMEDGGAFKDRFKAEMLNSSFSTLKIQPTEPKDSAVYLCASSLDRDTEVFFGKGTRLTVV.

Comment on this clone: All gene names here are mouse names. Partial CDR3 DNA: TGTGCCAGCAGCCAAAGGGACAGCTCCTATGAACAGTAC. The encoded protein is CASSQRDSSYEQY. The CDR3 as a whole reads CASSQRDSSYEQYF. The chain recombines TRBV2 with TRBJ2-7; 7 bases match TRBD1. The read halts 1 residue ahead of the CDR3 end, with the missing end drawn from the germline J gene. The CDR3 has 14 amino acids. V dropped 2 bases and J dropped 0; count of bases not matched to a gene: 1. Germline V lookup: CDR1 LGHNA, CDR2 YSYQKL.

Note on this clone: The genes are named according to mouse. The read terminates 1 residue before the CDR3 end, so the remaining end is supplied by the germline J gene. The V gene is TRBV12-2, the J gene TRBJ1-1; tentatively, D is TRBD1 (5 bases). Per germline, CDR1 SGHLS and CDR2 HYDKME. V gave up 4 bases and J gave up 0 bases, with 8 bases separating them. The CDR3 contains 13 residues. The CDR3 sequence is CASSRTSNTEVFF. The part of the CDR3 DNA that was read is TGTGCCAGCTCCAGGACATCAAACACAGAAGTCTTC.

This clone has only a few counts. Any gene name here is a mouse gene name. The part of the CDR3 DNA that was read is TGTGCCAGCAGTATTGGGACTGGGGGGGCGTGGGCTGAGCAGTTC. Translating gives CASSIGTGGAWAEQF. The whole CDR3 sequence is CASSIGTGGAWAEQFF. This chain joins TRBV19 and TRBJ2-1, with TRBD2 matching over 14 bases. The observed sequence ends 1 residue before the CDR3 terminus, with the missing tail filled in from the germline J gene. V lost 2 bases, J lost 7 bases, and 5 bases stayed unmatched. Germline CDR1 and CDR2: FNHDT and SITEND (reference sequence). The CDR3 contains 16 residues.

This clone is medium-sized by share. Gene names follow the mouse nomenclature. CDR3 DNA, as far as it was read: TGTGCCAGCAGCGACCGGGACTGGGGGTTTGAACAGTAC. Translated: CASSDRDWGFEQY. The whole CDR3 is CASSDRDWGFEQYF. This chain links TRBV4 with TRBJ2-7, with 11 bases identical to TRBD2. The read gets to within 1 residue of the CDR3 end, and the germline J gene fills in the rest. In germline, CDR1 is LGHDT, CDR2 YNNKQL (reference sequence). V was clipped by 5 bases and J by 6 bases; unmatched bases: 6. This CDR3 region has 14 residues.

This clone showed up just once. Gene names refer to mouse genes. Sequencing ends 1 residue short of the CDR3 end; the germline J gene provides the rest. The chain joins TRBV3 to TRBJ2-7, with 9 positions matching TRBD2. The CDR3 has 15 residues. Germline CDR1 is SNHLY and CDR2 is FYNGKV (reference sequence). V was pared by 5 bases and J by 0 bases, with 5 bases of the junction left unmatched. The CDR3 DNA, read in part, is TGTGCCAGCAGCCCTGGACTGGGGAGCTCCTATGAACAGTAC. Translating it yields CASSPGLGSSYEQY. The full CDR3 protein is CASSPGLGSSYEQYF.

On this clone itself: The germline and genes are mouse ones. The read gets to within 1 residue of the CDR3 end, and the germline J gene fills in the rest. The rearrangement uses TRBV5 and TRBJ1-4; D is perhaps TRBD1 (6 bases). The V end was cut by 1 base, the J end by 4 bases, with 7 bases between. Per the germline V gene, CDR1 is LGHNA and CDR2 is YNLKQL (reference sequence). The CDR3 consists of 14 residues. The CDR3 here is CASSQADSNERLFF. CDR3 bases read: TGTGCCAGCAGCCAAGCGGACAGCAACGAAAGATTATTT.

Details on this clone: Gene names follow the mouse nomenclature. The read ends 1 residue shy of where the CDR3 ends; the end is completed using the germline J gene. The J gene is TRBJ2-5, the V gene TRBV31, with 8 bases matching TRBD2. The germline CDR1 and CDR2 sequences are GKSSPN and SITVG. With 0 bases clipped from V and 6 bases from J, the junction kept 5 bases outside the gene matches. The length of the CDR3 is 14 residues. The CDR3 loop reads CAWSLGGRGDTQYF. Incomplete CDR3 DNA: TGTGCCTGGAGTCTGGGGGGGCGCGGGGACACCCAGTAC.

A word on this clone: Germline and genes: mouse. This CDR3 reads CSSSPRVANTEVFF. The CDR3 bases that were read are TGCTCCAGCAGTCCGAGGGTTGCAAACACAGAAGTCTTC. The chain employs TRBV23 and TRBJ1-1; the tabulated D call, TRBD1, remains unverified against the DNA. Read data end 1 residue before the CDR3 end; the end is taken from the germline J gene. The germline CDR1 and CDR2 sequences are KGHTA and FQNQQP. The CDR3 covers 14 residues.